The 10 T cell receptor beta chains in this list originate from one sample, sequenced in a study of T cell responses to AZD1222 COVID-19 vaccine. Generated by immunoSEQ multiplex PCR, the TCRdb table keeps only in-frame clones and is missing some. This table has 200,000 or so clones, around 92% appearing once. Sequenced material: peripheral blood, taken on day 0 of AZD1222 vaccination. The receptors here all came from an adult in good health.

The genes are TRBV5-6 and TRBJ1-5; TRBD1 matches at 7 bases. Germline V gene data show CDR1 as SGHDT and CDR2 as YYEEEE. V shed 4 bases, J shed 9 bases, and the junction held 13 bases outside the gene matches. The CDR3 consists of 15 residues. CDR3 amino acids: CASSPWTEGAGPQHF. The DNA for the CDR3 is TGTGCCAGCAGCCCTTGGACAGAGGGGGCTGGGCCCCAGCATTTT.

This chain uses TRBV18 with TRBJ1-2, with TRBD1 matching 9 bases. This CDR3 spans 15 amino acids. Trimming removed 6 bases from V and 3 bases from J; junction bases left unmatched: 8. Germline V lookup: CDR1 KGHSH, CDR2 LQKENI. The CDR3 reads CASSQGQGGDYGYTF. In DNA, the CDR3 is TGTGCCAGCTCCCAGGGACAGGGAGGGGACTATGGCTACACCTTC.

V gene TRBV11-3 combines with J gene TRBJ1-1; a possible D gene is TRBD1 (6 bases). The V end was cut by 5 bases, the J end by 1 base, with 8 bases between. The length of the CDR3 is 13 residues. Germline V CDR1 and CDR2: SGHNT, YENEEA. CDR3 residues: CASSPGQNTEAFF. The CDR3 DNA reads TGTGCCAGCAGCCCGGGACAGAACACTGAAGCTTTCTTT.

The V and J genes are TRBV6-2 or TRBV6-3 and TRBJ2-3; D uncertain. Deletions cut 5 bases from V and 3 bases from J, with 12 bases between. Germline V gives CDR1 MNHEY, CDR2 SVGEGT. The length of the CDR3 is 14 residues. The CDR3 sequence: CASSIGVGTDTQYF. The DNA for the CDR3 is TGTGCCAGCAGTATTGGGGTGGGGACAGATACGCAGTATTTT.

The V call is TRBV19, the J call TRBJ1-5; D call uncertain. CDR1 and CDR2 (germline): LNHDA, SQIVND (reference sequence). The germline V and J ends were trimmed by 3 bases and 3 bases, with 12 bases remaining between them. The CDR3 covers 15 residues. In DNA, the CDR3 is TGTGCCAGTAGTATCCACGGAAAACCCAATCAGCCCCAGCATTTT. Translated, it gives CASSIHGKPNQPQHF.

This chain uses TRBV19 with TRBJ2-3; TRBD1 might be the D (5 bases). Between the trimmed V and J ends, which lost 6 bases and 4 bases, there was a span of 11 bases. The V gene's germline CDR1 is LNHDA and CDR2 SQIVND (reference sequence). The CDR3 sequence is 13 residues long. The chain's CDR3 is CASRNSRADTQYF. Here the CDR3 DNA reads TGTGCCAGTAGGAACAGCAGGGCAGATACGCAGTATTTT.

The chain uses TRBV19 and TRBJ2-1, with 11 bases lining up with TRBD1. The V gene end was trimmed by 6 bases and the J gene end by 7 bases; junction bases not matched to a gene: 8. The CDR3 spans 15 residues. Germline CDR1 reads LNHDA; CDR2 reads SQIVND (reference sequence). CDR3 residues: CASSPGTGGFNEQFF. The CDR3 bases are TGTGCCAGTAGCCCCGGGACAGGGGGGTTTAATGAGCAGTTCTTC.

This clone was found once. The rearrangement links TRBV27 to TRBJ1-5; tentative D call: TRBD1 (6 bases). Trimming left V 4 bases short and J 4 bases short, with 8 bases between. CDR3 length equals 13 residues. The V gene's germline CDR1 is MNHEY and CDR2 SMNVEV (reference sequence). CDR3 coding DNA: TGTGCCAGCAGTTACGGACAGAATCAGCCCCAGCATTTT. Protein product: CASSYGQNQPQHF.

This rearrangement joins TRBV2 to TRBJ1-5; D is unclear. Trimming left V 7 bases short and J 0 bases short, with 13 bases between. Germline V gene lookup returns CDR1 SNHLY and CDR2 FYNNEI. The CDR3 is made up of 15 amino acids. CDR3 sequence (DNA): TGTGCCAGCAAGTTTAATCGGGTTAGCAATCAGCCCCAGCATTTT. Protein product: CASKFNRVSNQPQHF. Full variable domain (missing parts from reference TRBV2 and TRBJ1-5): EPEVTQTPSHQVTQMGQEVILRCVPISNHLYFYWYRQILGQKVEFLVSFYNNEISEKSEIFDDQFSVERPDGSNFTLKIRSTKLEDSAMYFCASKFNRVSNQPQHFGDGTRLSIL.

This sequence joins TRBV30 and TRBJ1-2; 9 bases line up with TRBD1. This CDR3 has 14 amino acids. CDR1 GTSNPN and CDR2 SVGIG come from the germline V gene (reference sequence). Trimming cost V 1 base and J 7 bases; bases outside gene matches: 7. The CDR3 nucleotides read TGTGCCTGGAGTGCCCTCGGACAGGGGACTGGCTACACCTTC. Its translation: CAWSALGQGTGYTF.